These 10 T cell receptor beta chains were sequenced from one sample in a study of cytomegalovirus exposure and HLA in healthy donors. Profiling relied on immunoSEQ multiplex PCR, and the TCRdb table lists in-frame clones only, not all of them. The sample includes some 170,000 clones, roughly 86% of them seen just once. Sequencing was carried out using PBMCs. Every receptor here comes from a man younger than 30 in good health and CMV-seropositive.

A single count supports this clone. The chain uses TRBV19 and TRBJ2-4; D gene uncertain. The CDR3 runs 16 residues. CDR1 is LNHDA and CDR2 is SQIVND in the germline V gene (reference sequence). V lost 0 bases, J lost 0 bases, and 9 bases lay in between. The CDR3 is CASSIDPLLAKNIQYF. Written as DNA, the CDR3 is TGTGCCAGTAGTATAGATCCACTCCTAGCCAAAAACATTCAGTACTTC.

This clone was counted only a few times. The chain links TRBV11-2 to TRBJ2-3; no clear D. Trimming took off 1 base at V and 4 bases at J, with 9 bases between the two ends. Germline V lookup: CDR1 SGHAT, CDR2 FQNNGV. CDR3 length equals 14 residues. Here the CDR3 DNA reads TGTGCCAGCAGCTTAGTGGGCCCGGCAGATACGCAGTATTTT. Amino acids: CASSLVGPADTQYF.

The gene calls are TRBV30 and TRBJ2-7, with D possibly being TRBD1 (6 bases). This CDR3 spans 13 amino acids. V was clipped by 0 bases and J by 3 bases, with 9 bases between them. CDR1 is GTSNPN, CDR2 SVGIG, per germline (reference sequence). CDR3 sequence: CAWSVGDNYEQYF. The CDR3 DNA sequence: TGTGCCTGGAGTGTGGGGGACAACTACGAGCAGTACTTC.

The J gene is TRBJ2-2, the V gene TRBV11-3, with 7 bases aligning to TRBD1. This CDR3 region has 19 residues. CDR1 and CDR2 (germline): SGHNT, YENEEA. Germline trimming cut 0 bases from V and 1 base from J; bases unmatched to any gene: 11. The CDR3 nucleotides read TGTGCCAGCAGCTTAGAAGATCTGTTCGGGACAGAGAACACCGGGGAGCTGTTTTTT. Protein sequence: CASSLEDLFGTENTGELFF.

The CDR3 coding sequence is TGTGCCAGCAGTTTAGAGGGGGCGTCCCAAGAGACCCAGTACTTC. This gives the protein CASSLEGASQETQYF. The chain carries TRBV28 and TRBJ2-5; 7 bases map to TRBD1. The J segment lost 1 base and the V segment lost 2 bases, leaving 4 bases of the junction unmatched. The CDR3 runs 15 residues. Germline V CDR1 and CDR2: MDHEN, SYDVKM. The full variable domain, completed using reference TRBV28 and TRBJ2-5, is DVKVTQSSRYLVKRTGEKVFLECVQDMDHENMFWYRQDPGLGLRLIYFSYDVKMKEKGDIPEGYSVSREKKERFSLILESASTNQTSMYLCASSLEGASQETQYFGPGTRLLVL.

The chain couples TRBV9 to TRBJ2-7, with TRBD1 matching over 9 bases. The CDR3 is 15 residues long. Germline V CDR1 and CDR2: SGDLS, YYNGEE. The trim removed 0 bases at V and 6 bases at J, leaving 7 bases unmatched. The chain's CDR3 is CASSVGTGESGEQYF. The CDR3, as DNA: TGTGCCAGCAGCGTAGGGACAGGGGAATCTGGCGAGCAGTACTTC.

The rearrangement joins TRBV15 to TRBJ1-5; TRBD1 might be the D (5 bases). The CDR3 sequence is 16 residues long. Germline loops: CDR1 LNHNV, CDR2 YYDKDF (reference sequence). V was shortened by 3 bases and J by 0 bases, with 12 bases between the two germline ends. Here the CDR3 reads CATSRKQENSNQPQHF. As DNA, the CDR3 is TGTGCCACCAGCAGGAAACAGGAAAATAGCAATCAGCCCCAGCATTTT.

This clone appeared a few times. The chain employs TRBV18 and TRBJ2-2; 8 bases fit TRBD2. V dropped 3 bases and J dropped 3; count of bases not matched to a gene: 6. This CDR3 region has 16 residues. Germline loops: CDR1 KGHSH, CDR2 LQKENI. CDR3 amino acids: CASSPASGLYTGELFF. Here the CDR3 DNA reads TGTGCCAGCTCACCTGCTAGCGGGTTGTACACCGGGGAGCTGTTTTTT.

The chain recombines TRBV4-1 with TRBJ1-3; TRBD1 is a possible D gene (6 bases). CDR3 length: 15 amino acids. The V and J ends lost 3 bases and 0 bases respectively, with 9 bases between them. In germline, CDR1 is MGHRA, CDR2 YSYEKL. Here the CDR3 reads CASSHTGNSGNTIYF. In DNA, the CDR3 is TGCGCCAGCAGCCATACAGGGAACTCTGGAAACACCATATATTTT.

In its sample, this clone was seen a few times. For the CDR3, the DNA is TGTGCCAGCAGCTTACGACACTCACCTGCCCTCGAGCAGTACTTC. Amino acids: CASSLRHSPALEQYF. The chain uses TRBV7-3 and TRBJ2-7, with D uncertain. Germline V gene lookup returns CDR1 SGHTA and CDR2 FQGTGA. This CDR3 has 15 residues. V was cut by 2 bases and J by 6 bases, with 17 bases left in between. Looking up the rest from reference TRBV7-3 and TRBJ2-7 gives the full variable domain: GAGVSQTPSNKVTEKGKYVELRCDPISGHTALYWYRQSLGQGPEFLIYFQGTGAADDSGLPNDRFFAVRPEGSVSTLKIQRTERGDSAVYLCASSLRHSPALEQYFGPGTRLTVT.